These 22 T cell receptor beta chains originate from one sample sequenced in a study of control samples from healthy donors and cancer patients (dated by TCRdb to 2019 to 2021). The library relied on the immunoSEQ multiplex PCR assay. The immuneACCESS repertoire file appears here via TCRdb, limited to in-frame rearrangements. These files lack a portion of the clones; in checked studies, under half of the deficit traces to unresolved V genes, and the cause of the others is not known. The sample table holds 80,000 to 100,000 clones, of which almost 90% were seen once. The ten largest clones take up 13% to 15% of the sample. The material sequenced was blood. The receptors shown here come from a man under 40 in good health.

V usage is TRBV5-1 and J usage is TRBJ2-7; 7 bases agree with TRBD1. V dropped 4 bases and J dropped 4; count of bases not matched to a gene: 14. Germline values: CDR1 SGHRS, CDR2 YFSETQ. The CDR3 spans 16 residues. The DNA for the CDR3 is TGCGCCAGCAGCCAACCCTGGGACAGACTGAATTACGAGCAGTACTTC. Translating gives CASSQPWDRLNYEQYF.

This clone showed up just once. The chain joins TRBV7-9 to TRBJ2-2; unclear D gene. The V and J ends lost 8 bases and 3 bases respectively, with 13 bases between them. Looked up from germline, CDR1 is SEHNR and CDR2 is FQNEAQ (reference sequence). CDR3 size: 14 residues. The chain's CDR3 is CASLSPAHTGELFF. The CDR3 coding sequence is TGTGCCAGCTTGTCCCCGGCGCACACCGGGGAGCTGTTTTTT.

DNA for the CDR3: TGTGCCAGCAGCCTAACAGGGACGAATGAGCAGTTCTTC. It translates to CASSLTGTNEQFF. The chain recombines TRBV27 with TRBJ2-1, with D possibly being TRBD1 (6 bases). The CDR3 is 13 amino acids. Deletions cut 6 bases from V and 7 bases from J, with 13 bases between. CDR1 and CDR2 from the germline V gene are MNHEY and SMNVEV (reference sequence).

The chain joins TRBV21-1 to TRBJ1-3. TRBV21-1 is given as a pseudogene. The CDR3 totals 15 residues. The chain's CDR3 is CASSKTKRVGNTIYF. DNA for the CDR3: TGTGCCAGCAGCAAGACGAAGAGGGTTGGAAACACCATATATTTT.

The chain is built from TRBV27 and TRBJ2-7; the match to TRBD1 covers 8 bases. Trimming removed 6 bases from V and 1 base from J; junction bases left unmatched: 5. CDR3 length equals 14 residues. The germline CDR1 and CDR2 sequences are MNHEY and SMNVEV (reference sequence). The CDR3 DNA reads TGTGCCAGCAGGCGAGGACAGGGATCCTACGAGCAGTACTTC. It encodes CASRRGQGSYEQYF.

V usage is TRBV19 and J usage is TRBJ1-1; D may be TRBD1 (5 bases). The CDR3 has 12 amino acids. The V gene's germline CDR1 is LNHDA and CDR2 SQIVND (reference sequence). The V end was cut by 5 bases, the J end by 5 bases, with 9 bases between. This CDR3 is CASSPGWTEAFF. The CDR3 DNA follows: TGTGCCAGTAGTCCAGGGTGGACTGAAGCTTTCTTT. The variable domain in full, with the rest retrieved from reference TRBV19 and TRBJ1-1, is DGGITQSPKYLFRKEGQNVTLSCEQNLNHDAMYWYRQDPGQGLRLIYYSQIVNDFQKGDIAEGYSVSREKKESFPLTVTSAQKNPTAFYLCASSPGWTEAFFGQGTRLTVV.

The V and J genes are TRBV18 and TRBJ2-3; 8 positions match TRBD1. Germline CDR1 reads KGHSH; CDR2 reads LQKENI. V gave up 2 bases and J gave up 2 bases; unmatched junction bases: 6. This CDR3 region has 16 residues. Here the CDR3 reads CASSPGQGAVTDTQYF. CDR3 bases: TGTGCCAGCTCACCAGGGCAGGGGGCAGTCACAGATACGCAGTATTTT.

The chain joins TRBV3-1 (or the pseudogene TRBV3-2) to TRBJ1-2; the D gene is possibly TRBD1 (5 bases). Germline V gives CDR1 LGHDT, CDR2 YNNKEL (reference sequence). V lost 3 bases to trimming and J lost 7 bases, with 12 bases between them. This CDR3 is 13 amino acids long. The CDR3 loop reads CASSHQGGSGYTF. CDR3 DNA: TGTGCCAGCAGCCACCAGGGAGGAAGTGGCTACACCTTC.

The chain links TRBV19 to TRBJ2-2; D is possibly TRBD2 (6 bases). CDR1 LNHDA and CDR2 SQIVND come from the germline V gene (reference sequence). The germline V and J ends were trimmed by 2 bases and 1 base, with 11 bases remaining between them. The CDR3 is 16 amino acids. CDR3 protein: CASSILEGGNTGELFF. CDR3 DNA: TGTGCCAGTAGTATATTGGAGGGAGGGAACACCGGGGAGCTGTTTTTT.

The CDR3 bases are TGTGCCAGCACCGACAGGGGAGTCAATCAGCCCCAGCATTTT. This translates into CASTDRGVNQPQHF. The J gene is TRBJ1-5, the V gene TRBV7-2; TRBD1 matches 8 bases. V shed 7 bases and J 3 bases; nucleotides not matched to a gene: 5. CDR3 length: 14 residues. Germline-derived CDR1 and CDR2 are SGHTA and FQGNSA.

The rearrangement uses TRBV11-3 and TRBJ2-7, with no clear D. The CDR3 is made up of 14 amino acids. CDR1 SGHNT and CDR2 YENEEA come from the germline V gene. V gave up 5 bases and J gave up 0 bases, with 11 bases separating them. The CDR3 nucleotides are TGTGCCAGCAGCGTAGGACGGGCCTCCTACGAGCAGTACTTC. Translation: CASSVGRASYEQYF.

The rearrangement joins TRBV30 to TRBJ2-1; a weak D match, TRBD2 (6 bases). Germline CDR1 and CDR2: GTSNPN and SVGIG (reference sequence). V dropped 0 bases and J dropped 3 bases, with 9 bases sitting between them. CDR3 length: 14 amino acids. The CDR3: CAWSVPAGYNEQFF. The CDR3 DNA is TGTGCCTGGAGTGTACCAGCGGGCTACAATGAGCAGTTCTTC.

For the CDR3, the DNA is TGTGCCAGCAGCCCCAAGGGGGCGGGAGCGAACACCGGGGAGCTGTTTTTT. Translation gives CASSPKGAGANTGELFF. The chain carries TRBV7-9 and TRBJ2-2; either TRBD1 or TRBD2 may supply D (7 bases each). Trimming removed 5 bases at V and 0 bases at J, with 16 bases between. The CDR3 sequence is 17 residues long. Germline V CDR1 and CDR2: SEHNR, FQNEAQ (reference sequence).

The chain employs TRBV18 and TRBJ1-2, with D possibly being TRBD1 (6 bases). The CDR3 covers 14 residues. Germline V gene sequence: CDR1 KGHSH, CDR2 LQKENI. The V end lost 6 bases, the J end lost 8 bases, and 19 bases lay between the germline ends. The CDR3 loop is CASSRSGERGGYTF. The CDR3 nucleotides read TGTGCCAGCTCGCGTTCAGGGGAGAGAGGCGGCTACACCTTC.

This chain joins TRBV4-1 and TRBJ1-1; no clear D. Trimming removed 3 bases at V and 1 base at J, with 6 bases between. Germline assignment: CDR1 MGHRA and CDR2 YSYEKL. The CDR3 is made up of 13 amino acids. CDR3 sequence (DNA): TGCGCCAGCAGCCAGCGGGCGAACACTGAAGCTTTCTTT. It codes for CASSQRANTEAFF.

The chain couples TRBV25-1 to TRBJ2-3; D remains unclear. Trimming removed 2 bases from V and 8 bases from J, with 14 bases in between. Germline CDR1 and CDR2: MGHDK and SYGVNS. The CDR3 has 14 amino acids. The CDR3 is CASSEDSPAFTQYF. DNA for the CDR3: TGTGCCAGCAGTGAAGACTCACCGGCTTTTACGCAGTATTTT.

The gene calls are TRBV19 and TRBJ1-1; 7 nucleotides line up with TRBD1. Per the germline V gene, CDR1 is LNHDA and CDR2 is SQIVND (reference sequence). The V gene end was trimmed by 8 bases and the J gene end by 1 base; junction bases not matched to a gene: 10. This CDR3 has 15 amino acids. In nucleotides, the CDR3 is TGTGCCAGTCGTCGACAGGGAGAGGAGAACACTGAAGCTTTCTTT. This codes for CASRRQGEENTEAFF.

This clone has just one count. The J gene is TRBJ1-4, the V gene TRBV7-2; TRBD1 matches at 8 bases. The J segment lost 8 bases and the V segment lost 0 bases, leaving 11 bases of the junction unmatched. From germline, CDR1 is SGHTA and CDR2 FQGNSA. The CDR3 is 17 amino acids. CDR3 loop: CASSLALGAGGREKLFF. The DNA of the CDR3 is TGTGCCAGCAGCTTAGCGCTCGGAGCAGGGGGCCGAGAAAAACTGTTTTTT. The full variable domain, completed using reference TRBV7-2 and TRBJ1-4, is GAGVSQSPSNKVTEKGKDVELRCDPISGHTALYWYRQSLGQGLEFLIYFQGNSAPDKSGLPSDRFSAERTGGSVSTLTIQRTQQEDSAVYLCASSLALGAGGREKLFFGSGTQLSVL.

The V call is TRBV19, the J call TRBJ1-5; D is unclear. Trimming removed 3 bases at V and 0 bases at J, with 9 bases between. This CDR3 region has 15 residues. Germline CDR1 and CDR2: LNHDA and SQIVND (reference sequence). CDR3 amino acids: CASSIRGNSNQPQHF. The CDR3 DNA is TGTGCCAGTAGTATTCGGGGAAATAGCAATCAGCCCCAGCATTTT. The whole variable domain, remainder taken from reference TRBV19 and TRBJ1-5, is DGGITQSPKYLFRKEGQNVTLSCEQNLNHDAMYWYRQDPGQGLRLIYYSQIVNDFQKGDIAEGYSVSREKKESFPLTVTSAQKNPTAFYLCASSIRGNSNQPQHFGDGTRLSIL.

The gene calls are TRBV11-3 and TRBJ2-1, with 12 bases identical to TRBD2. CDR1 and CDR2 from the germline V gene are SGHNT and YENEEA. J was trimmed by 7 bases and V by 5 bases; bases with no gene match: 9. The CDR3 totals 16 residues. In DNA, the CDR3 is TGTGCCAGCAGCCCCCCTGGACTAGCGGGACATAATGAGCAGTTCTTC. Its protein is CASSPPGLAGHNEQFF.

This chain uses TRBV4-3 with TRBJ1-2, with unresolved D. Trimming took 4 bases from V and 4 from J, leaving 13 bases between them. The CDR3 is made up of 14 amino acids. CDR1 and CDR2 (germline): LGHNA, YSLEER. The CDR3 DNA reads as TGCGCCAGCAGCCCCATGTACAGATTCTATGGCTACACCTTC. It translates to CASSPMYRFYGYTF.

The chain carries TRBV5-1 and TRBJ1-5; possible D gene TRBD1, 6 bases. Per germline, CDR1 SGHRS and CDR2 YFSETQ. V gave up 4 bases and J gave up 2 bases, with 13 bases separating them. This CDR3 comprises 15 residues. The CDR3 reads CASSPTGGGNQPQHF. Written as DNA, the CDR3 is TGCGCCAGCAGCCCGACGGGGGGCGGCAATCAGCCCCAGCATTTT.